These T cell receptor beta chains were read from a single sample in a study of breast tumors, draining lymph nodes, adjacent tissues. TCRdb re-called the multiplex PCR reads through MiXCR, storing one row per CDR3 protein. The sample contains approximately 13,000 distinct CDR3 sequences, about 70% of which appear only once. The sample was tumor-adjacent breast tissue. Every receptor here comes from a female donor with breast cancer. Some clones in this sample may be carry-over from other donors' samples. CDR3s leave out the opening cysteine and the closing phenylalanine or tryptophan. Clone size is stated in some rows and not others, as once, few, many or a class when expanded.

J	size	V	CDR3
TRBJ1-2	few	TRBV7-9	ASSPPALLKYGYT
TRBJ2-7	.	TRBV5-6	ASSLTGEQY
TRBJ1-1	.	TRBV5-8	ASSNYGQAENTEAF
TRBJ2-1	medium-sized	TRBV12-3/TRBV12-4	ASSPRSGRPDNEQF
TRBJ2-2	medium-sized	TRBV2	ASSYRVPANTGELF
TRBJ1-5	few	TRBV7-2	ASSWTGLDQPQH
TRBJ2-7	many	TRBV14	ASSQGPGLYEQY
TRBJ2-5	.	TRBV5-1	ASSLAGYFQETQY
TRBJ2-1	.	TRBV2	ASSQTSGRASNEQF
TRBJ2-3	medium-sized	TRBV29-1	SVEAVPSSADTQY
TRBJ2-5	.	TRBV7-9	ASSYRSEETQY
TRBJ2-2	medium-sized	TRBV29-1	SVEWTTNTGELF
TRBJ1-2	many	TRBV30	ATTGLRIGYT
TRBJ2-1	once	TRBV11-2	ASSSVFFNEQF
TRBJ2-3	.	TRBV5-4	ATRGEGLTDTQY
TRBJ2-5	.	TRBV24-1	ATSDSWTGDVLETQY
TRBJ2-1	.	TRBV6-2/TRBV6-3	ASSRTSGISYNEQF
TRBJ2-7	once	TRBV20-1	SARGQSYEQY
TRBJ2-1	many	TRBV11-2	ASSPAGEYLGEQF
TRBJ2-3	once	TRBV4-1	ASSQASQRGTDTQY
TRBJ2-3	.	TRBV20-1	SALKLAGGVDTQY
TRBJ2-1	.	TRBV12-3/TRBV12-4	GSGSSSYNEQF
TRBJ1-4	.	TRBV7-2	ASSLGGGANEKLF
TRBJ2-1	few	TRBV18	ASSPALAGRYNEQF
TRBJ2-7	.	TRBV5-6	ASSSLPSVDYEQY
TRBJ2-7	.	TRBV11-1	ASSLAGGYGEQY
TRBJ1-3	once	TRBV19	ASIRSSGPGTGNTIY
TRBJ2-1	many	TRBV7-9	ASSFSDEQF
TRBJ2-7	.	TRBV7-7	ASSLGRTYEQY
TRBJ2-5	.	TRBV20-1	SATLVVREETQY
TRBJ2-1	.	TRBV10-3	ATSGLAGGKNEQF
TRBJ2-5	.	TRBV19	AWSREETQY
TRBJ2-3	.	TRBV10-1	ASSEGVSAADTQY
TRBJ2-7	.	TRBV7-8	ASMNLGTPYEQY
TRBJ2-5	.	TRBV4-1	ASSQEGRAETQY
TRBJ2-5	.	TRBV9	ASSVQGGGETQY
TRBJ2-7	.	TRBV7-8	ASSLRGQGTIYEQY
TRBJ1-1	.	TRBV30	ARQELNTEAF
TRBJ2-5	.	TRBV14	ASSQPGRETQY
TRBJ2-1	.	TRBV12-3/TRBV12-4	ASSPRADGDEQF
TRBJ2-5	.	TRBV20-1	RPAGQETQY
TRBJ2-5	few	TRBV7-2	ASSPGLAGLSIETQY
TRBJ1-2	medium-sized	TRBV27	ASSDLDNSGYT
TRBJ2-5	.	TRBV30	AGTQGGETQY
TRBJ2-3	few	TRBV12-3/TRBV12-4	ASSHGTSGASTDTQY
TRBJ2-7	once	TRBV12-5	ASSSARDRTYEQY
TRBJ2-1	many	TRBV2	ASRTTGTTYNEQF
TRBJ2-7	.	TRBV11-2	ASSLGGQTSYEQY
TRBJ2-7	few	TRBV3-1	ASSQEVHPTYEQY
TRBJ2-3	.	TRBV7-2	ASSPRTGDTQY